The 8 T cell receptor beta chains presented below share a single source sample, sequenced in a study of T-cell reconstitution after alpha-beta-depleted transplantation in children. Using unique molecular identifiers, the investigators prepared the TCRbeta library. TCRdb passed the PCR reads through MiXCR, listing each CDR3 protein once. Of roughly 200,000 distinct CDR3 sequences listed, under 8.5% are singletons. The material was PBMCs, obtained before TCRalphabeta/CD19-depleted stem cell transplant. The receptors were sampled from a boy aged 2-15 years with acute lymphoblastic leukemia, due to receive a stem cell transplant.

This clonotype appeared many times. The CDR3 nucleotides read TGCAGCGTTAACAGGGTCGGATTGAACACTGAAGCTTTCTTT. Amino acid sequence: CSVNRVGLNTEAFF. The gene calls are TRBV29-1 and TRBJ1-1; tentative D call: TRBD1 (6 bases). Trimming shortened V by 5 bases and J by 0 bases, and 13 bases separated the two germline ends. The CDR3 length is 14 residues. Per the germline V gene, CDR1 is SQVTM and CDR2 is ANQGSEA.

This clonotype showed up many times. The V call is TRBV4-1, the J call TRBJ2-7; 8 bases align to TRBD2. The CDR3 totals 16 residues. From germline, CDR1 is MGHRA and CDR2 YSYEKL. V gave up 1 base and J gave up 2 bases; unmatched junction bases: 7. Here the CDR3 DNA reads TGCGCCAGCAGCCAAGGAGCTCTAGCGGGTACCTACGAGCAGTACTTC. Its protein is CASSQGALAGTYEQYF.

This clonotype appeared many times. J is TRBJ1-1 and V is TRBV28; D is undetermined. Looked up from germline, CDR1 is MDHEN and CDR2 is SYDVKM. The CDR3 is 14 residues long. V lost 3 bases, J lost 1 base, and 9 bases lay in between. CDR3 in amino acids: CASSFPGWNTEAFF. The CDR3 DNA sequence: TGTGCCAGCAGTTTTCCCGGGTGGAACACTGAAGCTTTCTTT.

This clonotype was found many times. The genes are TRBV28 and TRBJ2-7, with 7 bases fitting TRBD1. Germline trimming cut 7 bases from V and 3 bases from J; bases unmatched to any gene: 6. The CDR3 extends over 13 amino acids. Germline CDR1 reads MDHEN; CDR2 reads SYDVKM. The CDR3 DNA reads as TGTGCCAGCATTAAGGGGGCGAACTACGAGCAGTACTTC. Its translation is CASIKGANYEQYF.

This clonotype was recorded at least ten times. The rearrangement joins TRBV7-2 to TRBJ2-7; D is possibly TRBD2 (5 bases). Trimming pared 0 bases from V and 6 bases from J, leaving 9 bases between. The CDR3 runs 13 residues. Germline loops: CDR1 SGHTA, CDR2 FQGNSA. The DNA for the CDR3 is TGTGCCAGCAGCTTAGCCTTAGCGCCCGAGCAGTACTTC. This gives the protein CASSLALAPEQYF.

This clonotype was counted many times. The chain joins TRBV6-2 or TRBV6-3 to TRBJ2-2, with a tentative D call TRBD2 (5 bases). V lost 2 bases to trimming and J lost 5 bases, with 9 bases between them. Germline CDR1 reads MNHEY; CDR2 reads SVGEGT. The CDR3 is 14 residues long. CDR3 amino acids: CASSYLERTGELFF. In nucleotides, the CDR3 is TGTGCCAGCAGTTACCTAGAGCGGACCGGGGAGCTGTTTTTT.

The chain recombines TRBV4-3 with TRBJ2-3; 8 bases align to TRBD1. The CDR3 sequence is 14 residues long. Per the germline V gene, CDR1 is LGHNA and CDR2 is YSLEER. Trimming took 4 bases from V and 11 from J; bases not matched to a gene: 11. The CDR3 DNA sequence: TGCGCCAGCAGCCCGGGACAGGCCTTGATCGGGCAGTATTTT. Protein product: CASSPGQALIGQYF.

This clonotype came up a few times. The gene calls are TRBV6-1 and TRBJ1-2, with D tentatively TRBD1 (5 bases). Germline CDR1 is MNHNS and CDR2 is SASEGT. V was clipped by 7 bases and J by 2 bases, with 11 bases between them. The CDR3 covers 13 residues. CDR3 in amino acids: CASKEDTNYGYTF. CDR3 nucleotide sequence: TGTGCCAGCAAGGAGGACACCAACTATGGCTACACCTTC.